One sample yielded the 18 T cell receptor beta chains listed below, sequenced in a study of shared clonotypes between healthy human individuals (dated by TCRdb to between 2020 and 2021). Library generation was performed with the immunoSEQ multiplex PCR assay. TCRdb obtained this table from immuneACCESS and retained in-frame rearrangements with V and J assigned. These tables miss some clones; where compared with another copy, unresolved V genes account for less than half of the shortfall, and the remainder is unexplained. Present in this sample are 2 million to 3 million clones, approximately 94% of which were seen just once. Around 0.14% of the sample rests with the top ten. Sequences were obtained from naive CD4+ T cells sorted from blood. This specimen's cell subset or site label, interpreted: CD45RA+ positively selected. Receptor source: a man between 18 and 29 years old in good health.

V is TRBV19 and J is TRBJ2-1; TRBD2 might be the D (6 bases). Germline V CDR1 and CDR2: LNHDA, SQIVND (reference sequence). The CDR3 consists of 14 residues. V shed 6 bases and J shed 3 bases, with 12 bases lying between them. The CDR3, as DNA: TGTGCCAGTAGAGGCGGGACCCTCTACAATGAGCAGTTCTTC. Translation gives CASRGGTLYNEQFF.

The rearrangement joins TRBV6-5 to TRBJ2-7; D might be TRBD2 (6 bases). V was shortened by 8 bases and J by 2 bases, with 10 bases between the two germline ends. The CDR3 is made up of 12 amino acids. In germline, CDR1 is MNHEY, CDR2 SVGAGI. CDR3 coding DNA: TGTGCCAGCGGTGCGGGGCCCTACGAGCAGTACTTC. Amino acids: CASGAGPYEQYF.

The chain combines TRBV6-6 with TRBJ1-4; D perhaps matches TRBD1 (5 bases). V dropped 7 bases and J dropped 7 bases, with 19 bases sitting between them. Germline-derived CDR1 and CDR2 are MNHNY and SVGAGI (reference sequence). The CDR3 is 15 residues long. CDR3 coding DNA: TGTGCCAGCAATAAAGGGCAGGGCGGAATTGAAAAACTGTTTTTT. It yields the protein CASNKGQGGIEKLFF.

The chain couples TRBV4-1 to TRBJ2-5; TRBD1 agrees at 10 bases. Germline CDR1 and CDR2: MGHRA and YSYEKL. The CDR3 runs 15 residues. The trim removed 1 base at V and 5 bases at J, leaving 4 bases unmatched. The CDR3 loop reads CASSQGGTGDETQYF. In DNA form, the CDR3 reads TGCGCCAGCAGCCAAGGAGGGACAGGGGACGAGACCCAGTACTTC.

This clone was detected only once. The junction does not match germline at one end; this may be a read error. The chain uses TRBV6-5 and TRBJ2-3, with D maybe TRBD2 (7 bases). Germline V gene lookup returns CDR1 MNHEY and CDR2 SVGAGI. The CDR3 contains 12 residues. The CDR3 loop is CASRAPGGLGHF. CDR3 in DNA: TGTGCCAGCAGGGCCCCGGGGGGCCTGGGGCATTTT.

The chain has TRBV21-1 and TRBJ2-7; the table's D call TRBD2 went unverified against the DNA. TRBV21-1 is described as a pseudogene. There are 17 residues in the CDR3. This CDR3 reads CASNPSGRHLRFYEQYF. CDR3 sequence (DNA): TGTGCCAGCAACCCCTCAGGGAGGCACCTCCGTTTCTACGAGCAGTACTTC.

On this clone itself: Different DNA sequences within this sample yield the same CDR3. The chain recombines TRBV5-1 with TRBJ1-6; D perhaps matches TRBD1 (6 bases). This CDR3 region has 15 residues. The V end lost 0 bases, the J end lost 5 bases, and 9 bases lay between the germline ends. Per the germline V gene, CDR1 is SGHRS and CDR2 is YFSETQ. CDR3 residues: CASSLGGPNNSPLHF. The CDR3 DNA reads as TGCGCCAGCAGCTTGGGGGGGCCCAATAATTCACCCCTCCACTTT.

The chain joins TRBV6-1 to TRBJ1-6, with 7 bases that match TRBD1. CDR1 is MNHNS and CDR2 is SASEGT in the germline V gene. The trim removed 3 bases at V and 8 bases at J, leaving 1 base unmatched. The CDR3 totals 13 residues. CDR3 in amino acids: CASSDRGYSPLHF. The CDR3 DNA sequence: TGTGCCAGCAGTGACAGGGGGTATTCACCCCTCCACTTT.

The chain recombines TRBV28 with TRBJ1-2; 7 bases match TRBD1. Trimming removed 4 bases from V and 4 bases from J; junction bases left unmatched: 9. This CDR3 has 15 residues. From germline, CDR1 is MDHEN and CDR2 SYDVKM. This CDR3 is CASSSSDRVLYGYTF. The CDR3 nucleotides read TGTGCCAGCAGTTCCTCCGACAGGGTGCTCTATGGCTACACCTTC.

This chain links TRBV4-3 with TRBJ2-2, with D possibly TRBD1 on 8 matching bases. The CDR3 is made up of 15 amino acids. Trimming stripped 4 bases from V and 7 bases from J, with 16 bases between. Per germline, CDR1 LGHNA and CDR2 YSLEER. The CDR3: CASSLGGTGIGELFF. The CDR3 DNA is TGCGCCAGCAGCCTCGGGGGGACAGGCATCGGGGAGCTGTTTTTT.

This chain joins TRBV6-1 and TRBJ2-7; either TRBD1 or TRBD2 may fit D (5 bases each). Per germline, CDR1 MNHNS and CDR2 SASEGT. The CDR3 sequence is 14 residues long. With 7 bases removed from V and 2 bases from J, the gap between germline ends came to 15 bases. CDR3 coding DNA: TGTGCCAGCACCATTGGGACCATTCCCTACGAGCAGTACTTC. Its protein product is CASTIGTIPYEQYF.

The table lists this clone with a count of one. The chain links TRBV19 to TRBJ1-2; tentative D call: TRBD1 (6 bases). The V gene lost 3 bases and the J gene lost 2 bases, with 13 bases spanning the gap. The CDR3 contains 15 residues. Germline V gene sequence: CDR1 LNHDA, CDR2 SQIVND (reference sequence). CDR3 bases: TGTGCCAGTAGTATTACAGGGCATACCAACTATGGCTACACCTTC. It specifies CASSITGHTNYGYTF.

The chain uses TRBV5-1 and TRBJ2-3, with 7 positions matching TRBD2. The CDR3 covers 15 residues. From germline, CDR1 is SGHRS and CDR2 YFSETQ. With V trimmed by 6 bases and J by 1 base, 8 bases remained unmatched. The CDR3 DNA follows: TGCGCCAGCACCCCTCTGGCGGGAGGCACAGATACGCAGTATTTT. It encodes CASTPLAGGTDTQYF.

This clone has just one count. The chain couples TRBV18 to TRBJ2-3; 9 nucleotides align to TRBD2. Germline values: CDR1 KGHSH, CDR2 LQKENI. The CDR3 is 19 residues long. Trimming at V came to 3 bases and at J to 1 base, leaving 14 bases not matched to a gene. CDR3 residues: CASSPFNRRGGRGTDTQYF. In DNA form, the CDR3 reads TGTGCCAGCTCACCTTTTAATCGGCGGGGGGGCCGAGGCACAGATACGCAGTATTTT.

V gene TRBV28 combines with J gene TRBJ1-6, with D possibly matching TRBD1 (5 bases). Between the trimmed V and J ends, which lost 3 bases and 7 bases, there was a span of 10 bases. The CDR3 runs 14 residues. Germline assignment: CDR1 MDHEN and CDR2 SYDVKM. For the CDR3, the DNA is TGTGCCAGCAGTTTCGGGCAGGGCAATTCACCCCTCCACTTT. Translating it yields CASSFGQGNSPLHF.

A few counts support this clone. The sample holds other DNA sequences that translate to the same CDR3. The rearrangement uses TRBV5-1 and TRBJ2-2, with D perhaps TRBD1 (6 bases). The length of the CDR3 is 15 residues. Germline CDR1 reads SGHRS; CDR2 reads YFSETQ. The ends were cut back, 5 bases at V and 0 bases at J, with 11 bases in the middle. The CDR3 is CASSQGHPNTGELFF. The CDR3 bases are TGCGCCAGCAGTCAGGGACACCCGAACACCGGGGAGCTGTTTTTT. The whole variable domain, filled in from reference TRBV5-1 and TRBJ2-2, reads KAGVTQTPRYLIKTRGQQVTLSCSPISGHRSVSWYQQTPGQGLQFLFEYFSETQRNKGNFPGRFSGRQFSNSRSEMNVSTLELGDSALYLCASSQGHPNTGELFFGEGSRLTVL.

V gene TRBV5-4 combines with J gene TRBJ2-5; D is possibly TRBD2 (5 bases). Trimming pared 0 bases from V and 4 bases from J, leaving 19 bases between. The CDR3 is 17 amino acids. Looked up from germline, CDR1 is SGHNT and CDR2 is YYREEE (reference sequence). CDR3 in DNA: TGTGCCAGCAGCTTGGTAGGGAGAGCGGTAACGGGAGAGACCCAGTACTTC. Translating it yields CASSLVGRAVTGETQYF.

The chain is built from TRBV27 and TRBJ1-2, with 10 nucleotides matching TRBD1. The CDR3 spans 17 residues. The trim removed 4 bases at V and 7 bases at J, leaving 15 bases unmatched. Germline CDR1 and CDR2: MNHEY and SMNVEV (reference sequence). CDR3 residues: CASSSSDRGTLLGGYTF. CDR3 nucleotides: TGTGCCAGCAGTTCGTCGGACAGGGGGACTCTGCTGGGTGGCTACACCTTC.